A single TCR beta chain is shown here with its context. Its matching antigen is unknown. The repertoire was sequenced with immunoSEQ multiplex PCR; TCRdb's copy has only in-frame clones and lacks some. The sample has roughly 38,000 clones, over 75% seen once. This sample was taken from a study of CD4 T cells in relation to SARS-CoV-2 and coronaviruses. Study-wide points: Memory recall responses, not primary responses primed in culture, are what the assay detects.

90,000 to 100,000 naive or memory CD4+ cells were cultured with CEF peptides for 9 to 10 days. CDR3 size: 15 residues. Germline-derived CDR1 and CDR2 are MGHDK and SYGVNS. Between the trimmed V and J ends, which lost 3 bases and 2 bases, there was a span of 12 bases. This clonotype was sampled from an adult with COVID-19. The rearrangement links TRBV25-1 to TRBJ2-3; D may be TRBD2 (5 bases). The sequenced sample was naive CD4+ T cells from PBMCs, cultured in vitro. The subset: naive CD4+ T cells isolated by negative enrichment. In DNA, the CDR3 is TGTGCCAGCAGTGAGGGTAGCGCACACACAGATACGCAGTATTTT. Translation: CASSEGSAHTDTQYF.